These 6 T cell receptor beta chains came from one sample sequenced in a study of monozygotic twins with inflammatory bowel disease (dated by TCRdb to the late 2010s). The method behind the library was 5' RACE. Instrument on record: Illumina HiSeq 2500. TCRdb reprocessed the reads, so every CDR3 protein sequence counts as one entry and DNA is not shown. The sample's table lists a count of approximately 420,000 distinct CDR3 sequences. Around 2.5% of the sample belongs to the ten largest clones. The sample consisted of blood. These receptors were collected from a human donor with ulcerative colitis or Crohn's disease, or a healthy co-twin of an affected twin (not recorded which).

J is TRBJ2-1 and V is TRBV28; TCRdb's D gene call, TRBD2, goes unchecked for lack of DNA. This CDR3 is 17 amino acids long. The germline V gene has CDR1 MDHEN and CDR2 SYDVKM. The CDR3: CASSLPSGAGSYNEQFF.

The chain couples TRBV20-1 to TRBJ2-5; the TRBD2 assignment by TCRdb is unverifiable without DNA. The CDR3 runs 12 residues. The germline V gene has CDR1 DFQATT and CDR2 SNEGSKA (reference sequence). CDR3 region: CSSLLVQETQYF.

The chain has TRBV20-1 and TRBJ1-1. This CDR3 has 13 amino acids. In germline, CDR1 is DFQATT, CDR2 SNEGSKA (reference sequence). CDR3 in amino acids: CSASTLVNTEAFF.

V gene TRBV14 combines with J gene TRBJ2-5; TCRdb indicates TRBD2, and absent DNA this call remains unverified. Germline loops: CDR1 SGHDN, CDR2 FVKESK. This CDR3 region has 14 residues. The CDR3 sequence: CASSDLRSAGEKYF.

The chain recombines TRBV4-3 with TRBJ2-7; TCRdb returns TRBD2, unconfirmable since there is no DNA. CDR3 length equals 15 residues. CDR1 and CDR2 (germline): LGHNA, YSLEER. The CDR3 region is CASSPSAGGTYEQYF.

The chain is built from TRBV7-9 and TRBJ2-7; TCRdb's assignment of TRBD1 cannot be checked, as there is no DNA. Looked up from germline, CDR1 is SEHNR and CDR2 is FQNEAQ (reference sequence). The CDR3 consists of 15 residues. The CDR3: CASSQGVDLSREQYF.